This T cell receptor beta chain was sequenced in a study of T cells after yellow fever vaccination. Background on the study: SMART-Seq v4 Ultra Low Input prepared the low-cell-number fractions. Findings and limits, study-wide: Though weaker, the secondary response peaked faster, on day 5 versus 15. There was a possibility that FACS-sorted repertoires contained abundant clonotypes contaminating from the bulk population.

Making TCR cDNA involved 5'RACE template switching, which added UMIs and a universal primer site. From the 5' RACE reads, TCRdb called clonotypes with MiXCR, one entry per CDR3 protein. The sample records some 110,000 distinct CDR3 sequences, roughly 6.7% being singletons. This clonotype was observed many times. Its antigen is as yet unknown. The material was CD4+ T cells sorted from PBMCs, obtained roughly 10 days after the first yellow fever vaccination. The TCR comes from a man younger than 30 who received the YFV17D yellow fever vaccine.

The CDR3: CASSLGGAPPGRETQYF. CDR3 nucleotides: TGTGCCAGCAGTTTGGGGGGGGCCCCTCCCGGGAGAGAGACCCAGTACTTC. The genes are TRBV12-3 or TRBV12-4 and TRBJ2-5; weak D call: TRBD2 (7 bases). There are 17 residues in the CDR3. V was cut by 3 bases and J by 4 bases, with 21 bases left in between.